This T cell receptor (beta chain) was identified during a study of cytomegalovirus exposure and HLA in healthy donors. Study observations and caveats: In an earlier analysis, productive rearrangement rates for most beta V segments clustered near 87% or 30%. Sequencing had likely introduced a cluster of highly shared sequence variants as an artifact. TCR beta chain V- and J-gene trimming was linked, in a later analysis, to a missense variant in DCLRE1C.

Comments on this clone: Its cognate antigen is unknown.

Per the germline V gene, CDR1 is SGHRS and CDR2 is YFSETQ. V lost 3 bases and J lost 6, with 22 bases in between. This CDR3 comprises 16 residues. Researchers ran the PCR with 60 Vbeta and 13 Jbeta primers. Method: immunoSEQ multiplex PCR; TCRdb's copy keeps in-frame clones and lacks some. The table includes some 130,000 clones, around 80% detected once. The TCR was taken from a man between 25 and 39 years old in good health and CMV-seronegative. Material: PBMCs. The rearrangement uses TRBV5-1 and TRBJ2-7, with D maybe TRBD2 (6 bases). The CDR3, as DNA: TGCGCCAGCAGCTCCGTTTCGACAGAATCGGGAGTCGAGCAGTACTTC. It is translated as CASSSVSTESGVEQYF.